This T cell receptor (beta chain) emerged from a study of cytotoxic CD8 clonotypes in ibrutinib-treated CLL. Germline loops: CDR1 KGHSH, CDR2 LQKENI. The CDR3 extends over 12 amino acids. V lost 3 bases, J lost 2 bases, and 3 bases lay in between. This table comes from immunoSEQ multiplex PCR, and its TCRdb copy is limited to in-frame clones, with some not included. In the table there are over 100,000 clones, 55% to 75% of which are singletons. The sequencing here drew on PBMCs, taken after 24 months of ibrutinib treatment. The V call is TRBV18, the J call TRBJ2-3; D is ambiguous. This TCR came from a human donor with chronic lymphocytic leukemia. CDR3 in amino acids: CASSPVTDTQYF. Here the CDR3 DNA reads TGTGCCAGCTCACCGGTCACAGATACGCAGTATTTT.